Listed below are T cell receptor beta chains from one sample, sequenced in a study of beta chain features in type 1 diabetes. The method was immunoSEQ multiplex PCR; TCRdb's version includes in-frame clones alone and lacks a portion of them. The sample has some 200,000 clones, around 15% seen once. Sequenced sample: naive CD4+ T cells from blood. The origin of the receptors is a man aged 25 to 45 with type 1 diabetes. CDR3s include the opening cysteine and the closing phenylalanine or tryptophan. The order of the fields is CDR3 DNA, CDR3 protein, CDR3 length, V gene, clone size, D gene, J gene. A D gene is named only where the DNA matches it firmly. Size tells how often a clone was seen (once, few, many) or the class of an expanded clone, and some rows leave it out.

cdr3_nt: TGTGCCAGGCCCCCGGTAAGGGAGCAGTACTTC
cdr3_aa: CARPPVREQYF
cdr3_length: 11
v_call: TRBV5-4
clone_size: NA
d_call: NA
j_call: TRBJ2-7

cdr3_nt: TGCGCCAGCAGCCCGGATTGGCGGGACACGGGAGATACGCAGTATTTT
cdr3_aa: CASSPDWRDTGDTQYF
cdr3_length: 16
v_call: TRBV4-3
clone_size: NA
d_call: NA
j_call: TRBJ2-3

cdr3_nt: TGCGCCAGCAGTTTTCGGACCAAACAAGAGACCCAGTACTTC
cdr3_aa: CASSFRTKQETQYF
cdr3_length: 14
v_call: TRBV23-1
clone_size: once
d_call: NA
j_call: TRBJ2-5

cdr3_nt: TGTGCCAGCAGCTTGGCACAGAACACAGATACGCAGTATTTT
cdr3_aa: CASSLAQNTDTQYF
cdr3_length: 14
v_call: TRBV5-4
clone_size: NA
d_call: NA
j_call: TRBJ2-3

cdr3_nt: TGTGCCAGCAGTTTTCCCCTTCAGCCCCAGCATTTT
cdr3_aa: CASSFPLQPQHF
cdr3_length: 12
v_call: TRBV7-2
clone_size: NA
d_call: NA
j_call: TRBJ1-5

cdr3_nt: TGCGCCAGCAGCTTGGGGGTTAGCTCCTACAATGAGCAGTTCTTC
cdr3_aa: CASSLGVSSYNEQFF
cdr3_length: 15
v_call: TRBV5-1
clone_size: NA
d_call: NA
j_call: TRBJ2-1

cdr3_nt: TGCAGCGTGGGGACAGCCTCCTACGAGCAGTACTTC
cdr3_aa: CSVGTASYEQYF
cdr3_length: 12
v_call: TRBV29-1
clone_size: NA
d_call: TRBD1
j_call: TRBJ2-7

cdr3_nt: TGTGCCAGCAGCTTTAACACAGGTTATAGCATTCAGTACTTC
cdr3_aa: CASSFNTGYSIQYF
cdr3_length: 14
v_call: TRBV7-7
clone_size: NA
d_call: NA
j_call: TRBJ2-4

cdr3_nt: TGCGCCAGCAGTCGGGACTGGGGATCCTACAATGAGCAGTTCTTC
cdr3_aa: CASSRDWGSYNEQFF
cdr3_length: 15
v_call: TRBV23-1
clone_size: NA
d_call: NA
j_call: TRBJ2-1

cdr3_nt: TGTGCCAGCAGCCTTACAGGGAGCTCCTACAATGAGCAGTTCTTC
cdr3_aa: CASSLTGSSYNEQFF
cdr3_length: 15
v_call: TRBV7-3
clone_size: few
d_call: NA
j_call: TRBJ2-1

cdr3_nt: TGCAGCGCGGACACCCGGAGGGATACGCAGTATTTT
cdr3_aa: CSADTRRDTQYF
cdr3_length: 12
v_call: TRBV29-1
clone_size: NA
d_call: NA
j_call: TRBJ2-3

cdr3_nt: TGCGCCAGCAGCCAAGATCTAGGTAGAGGCGAGCAGTACTTC
cdr3_aa: CASSQDLGRGEQYF
cdr3_length: 14
v_call: TRBV4-3
clone_size: NA
d_call: NA
j_call: TRBJ2-7

cdr3_nt: TGTGCTAGTGGTTTCGATCATGAGCAGTTCTTC
cdr3_aa: CASGFDHEQFF
cdr3_length: 11
v_call: TRBV12-5
clone_size: few
d_call: NA
j_call: TRBJ2-1

cdr3_nt: TGTGCCAGCAGCGGTACTAGCGGGGCTGCCTACAATGAGCAGTTCTTC
cdr3_aa: CASSGTSGAAYNEQFF
cdr3_length: 16
v_call: TRBV7-2
clone_size: NA
d_call: TRBD2
j_call: TRBJ2-1

cdr3_nt: TGCAGCGTTGTAATAGCGGGTAGCACAGATACGCAGTATTTT
cdr3_aa: CSVVIAGSTDTQYF
cdr3_length: 14
v_call: TRBV29-1
clone_size: few
d_call: TRBD2
j_call: TRBJ2-3

cdr3_nt: TGTGCCAGCAGCAAACTATACAATGAGCAGTTCTTC
cdr3_aa: CASSKLYNEQFF
cdr3_length: 12
v_call: TRBV9
clone_size: NA
d_call: NA
j_call: TRBJ2-1

cdr3_nt: TGTGCCAGTAGTATAGAGAGCGGGAATGGGGCAGATACGCAGTATTTT
cdr3_aa: CASSIESGNGADTQYF
cdr3_length: 16
v_call: TRBV19
clone_size: NA
d_call: TRBD2
j_call: TRBJ2-3

cdr3_nt: TGTGCCAGCAGTGAATTAGGTGTAGGGGGCACCAAAAACATTCAGTACTTC
cdr3_aa: CASSELGVGGTKNIQYF
cdr3_length: 17
v_call: TRBV25-1
clone_size: NA
d_call: TRBD1
j_call: TRBJ2-4

cdr3_nt: TGTGCCAGCAGCTTGCCCAGGGGAACTGGAAACACCATATATTTT
cdr3_aa: CASSLPRGTGNTIYF
cdr3_length: 15
v_call: TRBV13
clone_size: few
d_call: NA
j_call: TRBJ1-3

cdr3_nt: TGTGCCAGCAGCCAAGCTCGGGCTAGCGGGTGGGATGAGCAGTTCTTC
cdr3_aa: CASSQARASGWDEQFF
cdr3_length: 16
v_call: TRBV4-2
clone_size: few
d_call: TRBD2
j_call: TRBJ2-1

cdr3_nt: TGTGCCAGCAGCTTAGCGATGGGGAACTATGGCTACACCTTC
cdr3_aa: CASSLAMGNYGYTF
cdr3_length: 14
v_call: TRBV7-9
clone_size: NA
d_call: NA
j_call: TRBJ1-2

cdr3_nt: TGTGCCAGCACCCCTTCAGAGGGGAGCAATGAGCAGTTCTTC
cdr3_aa: CASTPSEGSNEQFF
cdr3_length: 14
v_call: TRBV14
clone_size: NA
d_call: NA
j_call: TRBJ2-1

cdr3_nt: TGTGCCAGCAGAGCAGGAGGCGGTCGAAGGGCTTTCTTT
cdr3_aa: CASRAGGGRRAFF
cdr3_length: 13
v_call: TRBV7-2
clone_size: few
d_call: NA
j_call: TRBJ1-1

cdr3_nt: TGTGCCAGCAGCTTAGATTCAGATACGCAGTATTTT
cdr3_aa: CASSLDSDTQYF
cdr3_length: 12
v_call: TRBV7-2
clone_size: few
d_call: NA
j_call: TRBJ2-3

cdr3_nt: TGTGCCAGCAGTTCTAGCGGGAGTGCAGATACGCAGTATTTT
cdr3_aa: CASSSSGSADTQYF
cdr3_length: 14
v_call: TRBV25-1
clone_size: few
d_call: TRBD2
j_call: TRBJ2-3

cdr3_nt: TGTGCCACCAGCAGCGGTAGGCACAGCGGTCGAAACATTCAGTACTTC
cdr3_aa: CATSSGRHSGRNIQYF
cdr3_length: 16
v_call: TRBV15
clone_size: few
d_call: NA
j_call: TRBJ2-4

cdr3_nt: TGTGCCAGCAGCTTATGGACAGGCGCATCTGAAGCTTTCTTT
cdr3_aa: CASSLWTGASEAFF
cdr3_length: 14
v_call: TRBV14
clone_size: few
d_call: TRBD1
j_call: TRBJ1-1

cdr3_nt: TGTGCCAGCAGCCAAGATCACCACAGAGCCGCAACTAATGAAAAACTGTTTTTT
cdr3_aa: CASSQDHHRAATNEKLFF
cdr3_length: 18
v_call: TRBV4-2
clone_size: few
d_call: NA
j_call: TRBJ1-4

cdr3_nt: TGCAGCGTTGCCCTGGAAAAGCTTGGAGTTACGCAGTATTTT
cdr3_aa: CSVALEKLGVTQYF
cdr3_length: 14
v_call: TRBV29-1
clone_size: few
d_call: NA
j_call: TRBJ2-3

cdr3_nt: TGTGCCAGCAGCAAGGGGGTCGGGGAGACCCAGTACTTC
cdr3_aa: CASSKGVGETQYF
cdr3_length: 13
v_call: TRBV11-2
clone_size: few
d_call: NA
j_call: TRBJ2-5

cdr3_nt: TGTGCCTGGAGTCGTACTAGCGGCTACAATGAGCAGTTCTTC
cdr3_aa: CAWSRTSGYNEQFF
cdr3_length: 14
v_call: TRBV30
clone_size: few
d_call: TRBD2
j_call: TRBJ2-1

cdr3_nt: TGTGCCAGCAGTTTGGGACTTGAAGAGACCCAGTACTTC
cdr3_aa: CASSLGLEETQYF
cdr3_length: 13
v_call: TRBV28
clone_size: few
d_call: NA
j_call: TRBJ2-5

cdr3_nt: TGTGCCACCAGCAGAGACGGGACAGATATCTACGAGCAGTACTTC
cdr3_aa: CATSRDGTDIYEQYF
cdr3_length: 15
v_call: TRBV15
clone_size: few
d_call: TRBD1
j_call: TRBJ2-7

cdr3_nt: TGTGCCAGCAGCTGGACCTTGAACACTGAAGCTTTCTTT
cdr3_aa: CASSWTLNTEAFF
cdr3_length: 13
v_call: TRBV7-9
clone_size: few
d_call: NA
j_call: TRBJ1-1

cdr3_nt: TGTGCCTGGAGTCCTCAGACATATGGCTACACCTTC
cdr3_aa: CAWSPQTYGYTF
cdr3_length: 12
v_call: TRBV30
clone_size: NA
d_call: NA
j_call: TRBJ1-2

cdr3_nt: TGCAGCGTTGAATCCAGCACAGATACGCAGTATTTT
cdr3_aa: CSVESSTDTQYF
cdr3_length: 12
v_call: TRBV29-1
clone_size: few
d_call: NA
j_call: TRBJ2-3

cdr3_nt: TGTGCCAGCAGCCAACAGGGTGGAGGAGCTTTCTTT
cdr3_aa: CASSQQGGGAFF
cdr3_length: 12
v_call: TRBV14
clone_size: NA
d_call: NA
j_call: TRBJ1-1

cdr3_nt: TGTGCCAGCTCACTCAACACTGAAGCTTTCTTT
cdr3_aa: CASSLNTEAFF
cdr3_length: 11
v_call: TRBV18
clone_size: NA
d_call: NA
j_call: TRBJ1-1

cdr3_nt: TGTGCCAGCAGCTTAGTAGGCAGGGGGGACTCCTACGAGCAGTACTTC
cdr3_aa: CASSLVGRGDSYEQYF
cdr3_length: 16
v_call: TRBV13
clone_size: NA
d_call: NA
j_call: TRBJ2-7

cdr3_nt: TGCAGCGTAGGCTCCACTGAAGCTTTCTTT
cdr3_aa: CSVGSTEAFF
cdr3_length: 10
v_call: TRBV29-1
clone_size: NA
d_call: NA
j_call: TRBJ1-1

cdr3_nt: TGTGCCAGTCGGCTAGCGGACGTCTCCTACAATGAGCAGTTCTTC
cdr3_aa: CASRLADVSYNEQFF
cdr3_length: 15
v_call: TRBV4-2
clone_size: NA
d_call: TRBD2
j_call: TRBJ2-1

cdr3_nt: TGTGCCTGGGGGAGCGGGAACCCCTACAATGAGCAGTTCTTC
cdr3_aa: CAWGSGNPYNEQFF
cdr3_length: 14
v_call: TRBV30
clone_size: few
d_call: TRBD2
j_call: TRBJ2-1

cdr3_nt: TGCGCCAGCAGCTTGGCGGGAGCGGAGACCCAGTACTTC
cdr3_aa: CASSLAGAETQYF
cdr3_length: 13
v_call: TRBV5-1
clone_size: few
d_call: NA
j_call: TRBJ2-5

cdr3_nt: TGTGCCAGCAGCCAAGATAGAGCGGACCCGGAGGGGCAGTATTTT
cdr3_aa: CASSQDRADPEGQYF
cdr3_length: 15
v_call: TRBV4-2
clone_size: NA
d_call: NA
j_call: TRBJ2-3